This TCR beta chain was sequenced in a study of patients and donors after allogeneic stem cell transplantation. TCRdb used MiXCR to reprocess the RT-PCR reads, holding one entry per CDR3 protein. Of tens of thousands of distinct CDR3 sequences in the sample, around 5% are singletons; the top ten hold approximately 2.5%. Trimming pared 3 bases from V and 9 bases from J, leaving 12 bases between. The CDR3 runs to 14 residues. CDR1 and CDR2 (germline): SEHNR, FQNEAQ (reference sequence). The chain uses TRBV7-9 and TRBJ1-6, with D uncertain. The receptor was isolated from a human donor who was either an allogeneic HSCT recipient or a stem cell or donor lymphocyte infusion donor (not recorded which). It is not recorded whose cells these are; they may come from a transplant donor. The material sequenced was blood, either unsorted or a sorted T cell fraction (not recorded which). CDR3 residues: CASSFSSPRSPLHF. CDR3 coding DNA: TGTGCCAGCAGCTTCAGTTCCCCCCGTTCACCCCTCCACTTT.